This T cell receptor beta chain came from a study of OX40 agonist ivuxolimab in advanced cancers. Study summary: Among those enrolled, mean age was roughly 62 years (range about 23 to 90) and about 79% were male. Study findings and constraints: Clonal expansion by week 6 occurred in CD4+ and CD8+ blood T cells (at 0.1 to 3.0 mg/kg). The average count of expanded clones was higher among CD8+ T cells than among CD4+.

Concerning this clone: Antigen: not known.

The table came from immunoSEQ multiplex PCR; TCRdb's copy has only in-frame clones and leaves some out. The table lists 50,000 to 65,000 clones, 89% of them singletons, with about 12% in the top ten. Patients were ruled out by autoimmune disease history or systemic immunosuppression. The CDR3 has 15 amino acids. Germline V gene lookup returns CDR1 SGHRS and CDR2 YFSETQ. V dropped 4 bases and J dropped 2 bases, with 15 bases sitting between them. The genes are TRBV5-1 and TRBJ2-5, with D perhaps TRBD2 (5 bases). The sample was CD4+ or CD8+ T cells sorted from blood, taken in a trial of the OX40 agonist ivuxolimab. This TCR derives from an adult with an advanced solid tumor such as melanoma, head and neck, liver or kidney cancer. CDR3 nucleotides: TGCGCCAGCAGCCCCGAGGGAGACCCGCAAGAGACCCAGTACTTC. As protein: CASSPEGDPQETQYF.